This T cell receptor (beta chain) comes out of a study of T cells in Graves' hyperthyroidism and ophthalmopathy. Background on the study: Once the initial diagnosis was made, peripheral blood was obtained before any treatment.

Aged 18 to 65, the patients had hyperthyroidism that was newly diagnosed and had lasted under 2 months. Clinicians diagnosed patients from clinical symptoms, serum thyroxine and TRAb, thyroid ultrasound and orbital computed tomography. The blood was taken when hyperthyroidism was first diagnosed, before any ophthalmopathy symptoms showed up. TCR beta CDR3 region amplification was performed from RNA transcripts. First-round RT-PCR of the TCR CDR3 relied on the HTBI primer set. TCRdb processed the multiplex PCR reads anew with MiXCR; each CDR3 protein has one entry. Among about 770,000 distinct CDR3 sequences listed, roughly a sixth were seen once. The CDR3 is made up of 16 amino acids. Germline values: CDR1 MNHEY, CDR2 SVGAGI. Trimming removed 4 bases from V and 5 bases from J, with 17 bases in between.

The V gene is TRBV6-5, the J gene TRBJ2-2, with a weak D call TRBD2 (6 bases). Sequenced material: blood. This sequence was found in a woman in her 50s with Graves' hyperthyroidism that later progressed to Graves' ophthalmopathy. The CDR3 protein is CASSSPSVGGTGELFF. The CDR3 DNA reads TGTGCCAGCAGTTCCCCCTCAGTCGGGGGTACCGGGGAGCTGTTTTTT.